These 17 T cell receptor beta chains were sequenced from one sample in a study of OX40 agonist ivuxolimab in advanced cancers. Libraries came from the immunoSEQ multiplex PCR assay. TCRdb obtained this table from immuneACCESS and retained in-frame rearrangements with V and J assigned. These tables miss some clones; where compared with another copy, unresolved V genes account for less than half of the shortfall, and the remainder is unexplained. In all, the sample holds 60,000 to 75,000 clones, and approximately 80% of those were seen once. 1.1% of the sample rests with the top ten. The input for sequencing was CD4+ or CD8+ T cells sorted from blood, taken in a trial of the OX40 agonist ivuxolimab. The receptors were sampled from an adult with an advanced solid tumor such as melanoma, head and neck, liver or kidney cancer.

This chain links TRBV11-2 with TRBJ1-2; D might be TRBD1 (5 bases). V lost 2 bases to trimming and J lost 2 bases, with 12 bases between them. CDR1 SGHAT and CDR2 FQNNGV come from the germline V gene. This CDR3 is 15 amino acids long. The CDR3, as DNA: TGTGCCAGCAGCTTAACCGTGACAGCGAACTATGGCTACACCTTC. This gives the protein CASSLTVTANYGYTF. Complete variable domain (other parts from reference TRBV11-2 and TRBJ1-2): EAGVAQSPRYKIIEKRQSVAFWCNPISGHATLYWYQQILGQGPKLLIQFQNNGVVDDSQLPKDRFSAERLKGVDSTLKIQPAKLEDSAVYLCASSLTVTANYGYTFGSGTRLTVV.

The rearrangement links TRBV5-1 to TRBJ2-7; possibly TRBD1 or TRBD2 for D (8 bases each). The CDR3 is 17 amino acids. Germline assignment: CDR1 SGHRS and CDR2 YFSETQ. V lost 0 bases to trimming and J lost 2 bases, with 18 bases between them. The CDR3 here is CASSLAGRDRRTYEQYF. The CDR3 nucleotides read TGCGCCAGCAGCTTGGCCGGGAGGGACAGGCGGACCTACGAGCAGTACTTC.

The genes are TRBV6-1 and TRBJ2-3, with D tentatively TRBD1 or TRBD2 (5 bases each). The germline V and J ends were trimmed by 6 bases and 0 bases, with 13 bases remaining between them. The CDR3 covers 15 residues. The V gene's germline CDR1 is MNHNS and CDR2 SASEGT. In DNA, the CDR3 is TGTGCCAGCAGACCGGGACGGGTTAGCACAGATACGCAGTATTTT. The encoded protein is CASRPGRVSTDTQYF.

The rearrangement links TRBV19 to TRBJ2-1; tentatively, D is TRBD2 (7 bases). Trimming removed 3 bases from V and 3 bases from J, with 21 bases in between. This CDR3 is built from 18 residues. Per germline, CDR1 LNHDA and CDR2 SQIVND (reference sequence). The CDR3 is CASSMSGGRRFLYNEQFF. CDR3 nucleotide sequence: TGTGCCAGTAGTATGTCGGGGGGCCGCCGTTTCCTCTACAATGAGCAGTTCTTC.

This chain joins TRBV6-4 and TRBJ1-6; no clear D. The V gene's germline CDR1 is MRHNA and CDR2 SNTAGT. The CDR3 length is 14 residues. Trimming removed 2 bases at V and 7 bases at J, with 9 bases between. The CDR3 region is CASSDLTTNSPLHF. CDR3 coding DNA: TGTGCCAGCAGTGACCTTACAACCAATTCACCCCTCCACTTT.

This clone was seen more than once but under ten times. This rearrangement joins TRBV2 to TRBJ2-6, with D maybe TRBD2 (6 bases). The ends were cut back, 3 bases at V and 3 bases at J, with 9 bases in the middle. Germline V gene sequence: CDR1 SNHLY, CDR2 FYNNEI. This CDR3 spans 15 amino acids. The CDR3 region is CASSDWGGGANVLTF. CDR3 in DNA: TGTGCCAGCAGTGACTGGGGAGGTGGGGCCAACGTCCTGACTTTC.

This clone was seen just once. The rearrangement uses TRBV29-1 and TRBJ2-1; D tentatively fits TRBD1 or TRBD2 (5 bases each). Germline assignment: CDR1 SQVTM and CDR2 ANQGSEA. V was trimmed by 6 bases and J by 3 bases, leaving 12 bases between them. The CDR3 contains 13 residues. The CDR3 region is CSVGPGNYNEQFF. The CDR3 nucleotides read TGCAGCGTGGGACCGGGAAACTACAATGAGCAGTTCTTC.

The chain has TRBV5-1 and TRBJ2-1; 8 positions match TRBD2. The CDR3 has 17 residues. The J segment lost 7 bases and the V segment lost 4 bases, leaving 16 bases of the junction unmatched. The germline V gene has CDR1 SGHRS and CDR2 YFSETQ. CDR3 bases: TGCGCCAGCAGCCCAAACCCTCTAGCGGGTGGGGGGAATGAGCAGTTCTTC. This translates into CASSPNPLAGGGNEQFF.

This chain connects TRBV28 to TRBJ1-1; 7 bases are shared with TRBD1. The CDR3 loop spans 14 amino acids. CDR1 is MDHEN and CDR2 is SYDVKM in the germline V gene. The trim removed 7 bases at V and 0 bases at J, leaving 5 bases unmatched. As DNA, the CDR3 is TGTGCCAGCACCTTAGGGGGCTTGAACACTGAAGCTTTCTTT. Its translation: CASTLGGLNTEAFF.

V is TRBV19 and J is TRBJ1-4, with TRBD1 as a possible D gene (5 bases). Germline V gives CDR1 LNHDA, CDR2 SQIVND (reference sequence). The CDR3 contains 16 residues. Trimming removed 5 bases from V and 3 bases from J, with 16 bases in between. CDR3 region: CASSPRDFQANEKLFF. CDR3 nucleotide sequence: TGTGCCAGTAGTCCCCGGGACTTCCAAGCTAATGAAAAACTGTTTTTT.

The rearrangement links TRBV14 to TRBJ2-7; D gene uncertain. The CDR3 sequence is 11 residues long. Germline CDR1 is SGHDN and CDR2 is FVKESK. Trimming stripped 4 bases from V and 3 bases from J, with 4 bases between. CDR3 sequence: CASSPGYEQYF. CDR3 DNA sequence: TGTGCCAGCAGCCCAGGCTACGAGCAGTACTTC. The full variable domain, in which reference TRBV14 and TRBJ2-7 provide the parts outside the CDR3, is EAGVTQFPSHSVIEKGQTVTLRCDPISGHDNLYWYRRVMGKEIKFLLHFVKESKQDESGMPNNRFLAERTGGTYSTLKVQPAELEDSGVYFCASSPGYEQYFGPGTRLTVT.

J is TRBJ1-5 and V is TRBV5-5, with D tentatively TRBD1 (6 bases). The CDR3 has 17 amino acids. Looked up from germline, CDR1 is SGHKS and CDR2 is YYEKEE (reference sequence). The V end was cut by 0 bases, the J end by 6 bases, with 19 bases between. CDR3 loop: CASSLVGGSQGIQPQHF. CDR3 DNA sequence: TGTGCCAGCAGCTTGGTAGGGGGGTCACAGGGTATTCAGCCCCAGCATTTT.

This chain connects TRBV7-9 to TRBJ2-3; the D gene is possibly TRBD2 (6 bases). With 3 bases removed from V and 4 bases from J, the gap between germline ends came to 11 bases. This CDR3 has 14 amino acids. Germline V lookup: CDR1 SEHNR, CDR2 FQNEAQ (reference sequence). CDR3 protein: CASSFPGRADTQYF. Written as DNA, the CDR3 is TGTGCCAGCAGCTTTCCCGGGAGAGCAGATACGCAGTATTTT.

The CDR3 sequence: CASSHKRGGRRDTQYF. In DNA form, the CDR3 reads TGTGCCAGCAGCCACAAGCGGGGGGGCCGAAGAGATACGCAGTATTTT. This rearrangement joins TRBV7-2 to TRBJ2-3; 10 bases are shared with TRBD2. The junction had 10 bases not matched to a gene; V was cut back by 5 bases and J by 5 bases. The CDR3 extends over 16 amino acids. Germline loops: CDR1 SGHTA, CDR2 FQGNSA.

There are many counts of this clone. The rearrangement joins TRBV6-1 to TRBJ1-5; D possibly corresponds to TRBD1 (5 bases). Germline values: CDR1 MNHNS, CDR2 SASEGT. The CDR3 runs to 15 residues. V was pared by 7 bases and J by 0 bases, with 13 bases between. CDR3 region: CASTWGGTSNQPQHF. The CDR3, as DNA: TGTGCCAGCACCTGGGGGGGTACTAGCAATCAGCCCCAGCATTTT.

CDR3 loop: CASSEARGAAEAFF. As DNA, the CDR3 is TGTGCCAGCAGTGAAGCTCGAGGGGCTGCTGAAGCTTTCTTT. V gene TRBV2 combines with J gene TRBJ1-1, with a weak D call TRBD1 (5 bases). V was trimmed by 0 bases and J by 6 bases, leaving 11 bases between them. CDR3 length: 14 residues. The germline V gene has CDR1 SNHLY and CDR2 FYNNEI.

This clone showed up just a few times. The V call is TRBV6-6, the J call TRBJ2-1, with D perhaps TRBD2 (5 bases). The CDR3 sequence is 16 residues long. Germline CDR1 is MNHNY and CDR2 is SVGAGI (reference sequence). V was shortened by 0 bases and J by 2 bases, with 11 bases between the two germline ends. As DNA, the CDR3 is TGTGCCAGCAGTTACTCGGCTAGCATGGCCTACAATGAGCAGTTCTTC. It specifies CASSYSASMAYNEQFF.